Shown below are 12 T cell receptor beta chains from a single sample sequenced in a study of early T cells in non-severe SARS-CoV-2 infection. TCRdb used MiXCR to reprocess the 5' RACE reads, holding one entry per CDR3 protein. The sample contains about 64,000 distinct CDR3 sequences, about 17% of which appear only once. The sequences come from whole blood, collected at baseline. The receptors here all came from an adult who was a healthcare worker with PCR-confirmed SARS-CoV-2 infection or an uninfected control (not recorded which).

This clonotype has more than one count but fewer than ten. The chain joins TRBV12-5 to TRBJ2-1; TRBD2 matches 9 bases. Looked up from germline, CDR1 is LGHNT and CDR2 is FRNRAP. With 0 bases clipped from V and 9 bases from J, the junction kept 0 bases outside the gene matches. The CDR3 extends over 13 amino acids. The CDR3 nucleotides are TGTGCTAGTGGTTTGGTACTAGCGGGTGAGCAGTTCTTC. This translates into CASGLVLAGEQFF.

The chain joins TRBV18 to TRBJ1-3; tentative D call: TRBD1 (5 bases). Germline CDR1 reads KGHSH; CDR2 reads LQKENI. The CDR3 has 14 residues. Trimming shortened V by 8 bases and J by 4 bases, and 15 bases separated the two germline ends. The CDR3 sequence: CASTGDSPGNTIYF. The CDR3 coding sequence is TGTGCCAGCACAGGTGACAGCCCAGGAAACACCATATATTTT.

This clonotype was counted only a few times. V and J are TRBV6-2 or TRBV6-3 and TRBJ2-5; 9 bases are shared with TRBD2. The CDR3 length is 14 residues. Per the germline V gene, CDR1 is MNHEY and CDR2 is SVGEGT. V shed 6 bases and J 5 bases; nucleotides not matched to a gene: 7. CDR3 nucleotides: TGTGCCAGCAGCTTAGCGGGAGAGTCGGAGACCCAGTACTTC. This translates into CASSLAGESETQYF.

This clonotype was observed at least ten times. The chain has TRBV2 and TRBJ2-1, with a tentative D call TRBD2 (6 bases). The CDR3 runs to 13 residues. CDR1 is SNHLY, CDR2 FYNNEI, per germline. V was clipped by 5 bases and J by 8 bases, with 13 bases between them. CDR3 sequence: CASSISGVHEQFF. CDR3 DNA sequence: TGTGCCAGCAGTATCTCGGGGGTTCATGAGCAGTTCTTC.

Only a few counts were recorded for this clonotype. J is TRBJ1-6 and V is TRBV5-4; 10 bases agree with TRBD1. The CDR3 is 17 amino acids. Germline values: CDR1 SGHNT, CDR2 YYREEE (reference sequence). V dropped 0 bases and J dropped 10; count of bases not matched to a gene: 10. CDR3 region: CASSLEPGTGVNSPLHF. The CDR3 DNA reads TGTGCCAGCAGCTTGGAACCTGGGACAGGGGTTAACTCACCCCTCCACTTT.

V is TRBV7-2 and J is TRBJ2-3, with D perhaps TRBD1 (5 bases). The CDR3 consists of 16 residues. CDR1 is SGHTA and CDR2 is FQGNSA in the germline V gene. The V end was cut by 5 bases, the J end by 1 base, with 16 bases between. The DNA of the CDR3 is TGTGCCAGCAGCCCCAGGCCGGTCAGGGGCACAGATACGCAGTATTTT. Residues: CASSPRPVRGTDTQYF.

This clonotype was seen ten or more times. This chain connects TRBV6-5 to TRBJ1-5; D call uncertain. This CDR3 spans 15 amino acids. CDR1 is MNHEY, CDR2 SVGAGI, per germline. Trimming shortened V by 7 bases and J by 3 bases, and 16 bases separated the two germline ends. The CDR3 region is CASTLTTLANQPQHF. CDR3 nucleotide sequence: TGTGCCAGCACCCTGACAACTCTCGCCAATCAGCCCCAGCATTTT.

The V and J genes are TRBV27 and TRBJ2-3; D perhaps matches TRBD2 (5 bases). CDR1 MNHEY and CDR2 SMNVEV come from the germline V gene (reference sequence). The CDR3 is made up of 14 amino acids. Trimming removed 3 bases from V and 0 bases from J, with 7 bases in between. DNA of the CDR3: TGTGCCAGCAGTTTGGACTGGAGCACAGATACGCAGTATTTT. This sequence encodes CASSLDWSTDTQYF.

This chain connects TRBV5-1 to TRBJ2-3, with 9 bases aligning to TRBD2. CDR1 and CDR2 (germline): SGHRS, YFSETQ. V lost 3 bases, J lost 4 bases, and 3 bases stayed unmatched. The length of the CDR3 is 14 residues. The CDR3 spells CASSSQREADTQYF. The CDR3 DNA reads as TGCGCCAGCAGCTCCCAGCGGGAGGCAGATACGCAGTATTTT.

This clonotype was recorded a few times. The chain couples TRBV7-9 to TRBJ2-7; no firm D call. The CDR3 sequence is 15 residues long. The V end was cut by 4 bases, the J end by 5 bases, with 18 bases between. CDR1 is SEHNR, CDR2 FQNEAQ, per germline (reference sequence). CDR3 nucleotides: TGTGCCAGCAGCTCTATGAGTGGGCTGAGAGACGAGCAGTACTTC. Encoded protein: CASSSMSGLRDEQYF.

This clonotype has only a few counts. The V call is TRBV3-1, the J call TRBJ1-3; D is possibly TRBD1 (5 bases). This CDR3 comprises 15 residues. Trimming removed 0 bases at V and 2 bases at J, with 8 bases between. CDR1 LGHDT and CDR2 YNNKEL come from the germline V gene (reference sequence). CDR3 sequence: CASSQEGTAGNTIYF. CDR3 nucleotides: TGTGCCAGCAGCCAAGAAGGGACTGCTGGAAACACCATATATTTT.

J is TRBJ2-5 and V is TRBV7-2; tentative D call: TRBD2 (5 bases). The germline gives CDR1 SGHTA, CDR2 FQGNSA. The CDR3 length is 13 residues. V was pared by 5 bases and J by 4 bases, with 11 bases between. DNA for the CDR3: TGTGCCAGCAGCCTCGGACTGGGAGAGACCCAGTACTTC. This encodes CASSLGLGETQYF. The full variable domain, its missing parts supplied by reference TRBV7-2 and TRBJ2-5, is GAGVSQSPSNKVTEKGKDVELRCDPISGHTALYWYRQSLGQGLEFLIYFQGNSAPDKSGLPSDRFSAERTGGSVSTLTIQRTQQEDSAVYLCASSLGLGETQYFGPGTRLLVL.